The present T cell receptor beta chain was sequenced within a study of neurological immune-mediated disorders (dated by TCRdb to the late 2010s). A note on the overall study: Among the approximately 34 multiple sclerosis patients, approximately 30 had relapsing-remitting MS and 3 had secondary progressive MS. The study compared peripheral blood TCR-beta repertoires of HTLV-I-associated myelopathy (HAM/TSP) patients, multiple sclerosis patients and healthy controls using UMI-based sequencing. The 106 TCR-beta libraries included longitudinal samples, technical triplicates and paired sorted CD4+ and CD8+ T-cell subsets alongside PBMC samples. The cohort was made up of around 70 subjects, consisting of roughly 15 HAM/TSP patients, approximately 35 multiple sclerosis patients and around 20 healthy controls. The investigation overall reported the following: TCR clonal expansion was highest in HAM/TSP patients and lowest in MS patients, with MS patients falling below even healthy controls. No identical CDR3 amino acid sequences were shared among expanded clones across subjects, suggesting private TCR-beta repertoires in all groups. In phylogenetic analysis, the repertoires of 18 of 34 MS patients grouped into a cluster of related CDR3 sequences, which suggests a possible signature at the repertoire level. No clinical or MRI features were associated with the MS cluster, and the authors said that larger cohorts are needed.

cDNA synthesis used template-switch 5'RACE with a primer carrying a 10-nucleotide random unique molecular identifier tagging each TCR transcript. Every sequencing run yielded over 170 million TCR-beta sequences covering 15-18 subjects. The RNeasy kit was used for extraction of total RNA. TCR-beta VDJ regions were amplified with primers for the TCR constant region and the 5'RACE anchor, using the KAPA Real-time Library Amplification kit. A first PCR added sample indexes and Illumina adaptors, after which a second PCR increased the library yield. After Ampure bead purification, the TCR product of roughly 650 bp was size-selected on a 2% E-gel SizeSelection system. Library quality was checked on a Bioanalyzer, concentration was measured with Qubit, and libraries were quantified with the Kapa Library Quantification kit before pooling. Libraries were sequenced paired-end 2 x 150 bp on an Illumina HiSeq 2500. To increase sequence diversity, roughly 24-31% phiX was spiked into each library pool. Under the source paper's analysis protocol: Quality-filtered reads were processed with the UMI-based MiGEC pipeline, which removed over 80% of raw TCR sequences during error correction. IMGT germline references were used for alignment of VDJ genes, and clonotypes were defined by a unique CDR3 amino acid sequence together with V-J genes. VDJtools evaluated clonal expansion, Shannon diversity and CDR3 relatedness (CalcPairwiseDistances, ClusterSamples); CLCbio workbench built phylogenetic trees. Using coefficient-of-variation modelling across technical triplicates, the study counted a clone as expanded if it had at least 8 unique UMIs. TCRdb reprocessed the public reads (quality trimming at Q25 with fastp, clone calling with MiXCR) and kept in-frame beta chains. Rows with a matching CDR3 protein are joined into one entry that keeps the most common DNA and genes. TCRdb, not the authors, supplied the V and J calls. This sample has about 62,000 distinct CDR3 sequences in its table, and around 3.8% of those were observed once. Roughly 2% of the sample lies in the top ten.

In regard to this clonotype: Which antigen it targets is not known. A single base separates this from a much larger clone, so it may be a read error.

Cut back by 2 bases and 4 bases, the V and J ends lie 8 bases apart. From its cysteine to its phenylalanine, the CDR3 spans 14 amino acids. CDR3 DNA is the only sequence kept; it has 42 bases, read in frame from the first base. Libraries from unsorted PBMCs were made from 2 million PBMCs kept in RNAlater at -80 degrees C until RNA extraction. The multiple sclerosis patients were enrolled in a US clinical protocol that used magnetic resonance imaging to evaluate disease progression. Peripheral blood was subjected to Ficoll-Hypaque density gradient centrifugation to isolate PBMCs, which were then cryopreserved in liquid nitrogen.

The sequence is built from TRBV12-3 or TRBV12-4 and TRBJ1-4; the D gene assignment is ambiguous. The source of this sequence is a woman aged 45-60 years with multiple sclerosis. Material: PBMCs. For the CDR3, the sequence is CASSLSRINEKLFF. The bases read TGTGCCAGCAGTTTAAGCCGGATTAATGAAAAACTGTTTTTT.